Included here is one T cell receptor beta chain sequence, with context. The V end lost 0 bases, the J end lost 7 bases, and 10 bases lay between the germline ends. Germline V gives CDR1 SGHDT, CDR2 YYEEEE. The CDR3 spans 13 residues. This sample was taken from a study of T cells after posttransplantation cyclophosphamide. Busulfan-fludarabine conditioning, marrow transplant, and cyclophosphamide on days +3 and +4 were administered. The assay was immunoSEQ multiplex PCR, and TCRdb's table has in-frame clones only and misses some. Among over 2,500 clones listed, around 75% were seen once. This chain uses TRBV5-6 with TRBJ2-5; maybe TRBD1 (5 bases). The receptor's source is a male patient between 60 and 69 years old who received an allogeneic stem cell transplant from a related donor and was CMV-positive. Some T cells may arise from the graft donor. Here the sequenced sample was PBMCs, taken 150 to 200 days after allogeneic stem cell transplant with posttransplant cyclophosphamide. Here the CDR3 reads CASSLGVGVTQYF. In DNA form, the CDR3 reads TGTGCCAGCAGCTTGGGCGTAGGGGTGACCCAGTACTTC.